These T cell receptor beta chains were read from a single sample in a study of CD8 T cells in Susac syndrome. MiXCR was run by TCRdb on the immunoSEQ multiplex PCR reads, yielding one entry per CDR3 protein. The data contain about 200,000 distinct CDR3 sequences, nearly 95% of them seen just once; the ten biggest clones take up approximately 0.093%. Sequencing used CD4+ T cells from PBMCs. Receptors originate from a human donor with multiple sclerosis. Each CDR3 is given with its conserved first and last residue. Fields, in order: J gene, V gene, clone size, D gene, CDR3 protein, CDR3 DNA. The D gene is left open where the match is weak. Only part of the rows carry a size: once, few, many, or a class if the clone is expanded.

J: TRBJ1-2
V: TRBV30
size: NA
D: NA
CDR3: CAWSVKGRYGYTF
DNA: TGTGCCTGGAGTGTGAAGGGTCGGTATGGCTACACCTTC

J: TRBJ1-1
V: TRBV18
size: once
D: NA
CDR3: CASSPQGYTEAFF
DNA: TGTGCCAGCTCACCACAGGGCTACACTGAAGCTTTCTTT

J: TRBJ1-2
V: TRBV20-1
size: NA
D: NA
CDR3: CSARVQVERGYTF
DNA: TGCAGTGCTAGAGTACAGGTTGAACGGGGCTACACCTTC

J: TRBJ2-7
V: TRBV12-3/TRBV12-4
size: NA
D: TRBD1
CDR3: CASSLTGGRYEQYF
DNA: TGTGCCAGCAGTTTGACAGGGGGCCGCTACGAGCAGTACTTC

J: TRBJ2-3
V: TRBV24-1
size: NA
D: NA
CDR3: CATSDSDRSPTDTQYF
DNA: TGTGCCACCAGTGATTCCGACAGATCCCCCACAGATACGCAGTATTTT

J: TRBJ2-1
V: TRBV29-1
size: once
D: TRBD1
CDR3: CSVESDRAYNEQFF
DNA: TGCAGCGTTGAAAGTGACAGGGCTTACAATGAGCAGTTCTTC

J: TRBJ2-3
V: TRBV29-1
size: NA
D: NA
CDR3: CSVGSSLTDTQYF
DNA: TGCAGCGTTGGGTCCAGTCTCACAGATACGCAGTATTTT

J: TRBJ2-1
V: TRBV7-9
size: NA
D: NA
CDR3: CASSAGLYNEQFF
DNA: TGTGCCAGCAGCGCCGGACTGTACAATGAGCAGTTCTTC

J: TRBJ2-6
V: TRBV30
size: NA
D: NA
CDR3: CAWGSSGANVLTF
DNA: TGTGCCTGGGGGAGTTCTGGGGCCAACGTCCTGACTTTC

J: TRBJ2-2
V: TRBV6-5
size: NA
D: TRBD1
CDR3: CASSRRDRDTGELFF
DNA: TGTGCCAGCAGCCGCCGGGACAGGGACACCGGGGAGCTGTTTTTT

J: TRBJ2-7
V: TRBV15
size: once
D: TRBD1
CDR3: CATSFRQGARSYEQYF
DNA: TGTGCCACCAGCTTTAGACAGGGGGCAAGGTCCTACGAGCAGTACTTC

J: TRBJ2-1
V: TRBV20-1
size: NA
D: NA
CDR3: CSAPNTGMGQFF
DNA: TGCAGTGCACCCAATACAGGGATGGGGCAGTTCTTC

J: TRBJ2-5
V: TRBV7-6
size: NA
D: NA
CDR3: CASRARQLETQYF
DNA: TGTGCCAGCCGAGCCCGGCAGCTAGAGACCCAGTACTTC

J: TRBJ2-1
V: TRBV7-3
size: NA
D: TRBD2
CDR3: CASSLKAGVGNEQFF
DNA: TGTGCCAGCAGCCTAAAGGCGGGAGTAGGCAATGAGCAGTTCTTC

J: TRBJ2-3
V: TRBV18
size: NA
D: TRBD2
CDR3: CASSPRIAGPRTDTQYF
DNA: TGTGCCAGCTCACCACGGATAGCGGGGCCCCGCACAGATACGCAGTATTTT

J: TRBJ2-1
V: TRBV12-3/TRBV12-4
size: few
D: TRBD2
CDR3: CASSPGLAGVNEQFF
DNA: TGTGCCAGCAGTCCTGGACTAGCGGGGGTCAATGAGCAGTTCTTC

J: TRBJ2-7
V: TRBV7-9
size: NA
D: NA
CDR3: CASSFSGATYEQYF
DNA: TGTGCCAGCAGCTTTTCCGGGGCAACCTACGAGCAGTACTTC